These T cell receptor beta chains were read from a single sample in a study of identical twins. One entry per CDR3 protein, called by TCRdb with MiXCR from the 5' RACE reads. The profile shows 650,000 to 750,000 distinct CDR3 sequences, 20% to 25% of them singletons. This same sample was also part of a study on T cells expressing NK-cell markers.

The specimen sequenced was PBMCs. All receptors derive from a woman younger than 35 in good health. Each CDR3 is given with its conserved first and last residue. A D gene is named only where the DNA matches it firmly. Size values are once, few and many counts, or a class for expanded clones, and some rows have none.

TRBV4-3	TRBD2	few	TRBJ2-1	TGCGCCAGCAGCCACAAGCCGACGACTAGCCAAAAGGGATATGAGCAGTTCTTC	CASSHKPTTSQKGYEQFF
TRBV12-3/TRBV12-4	-	many	TRBJ1-2	TGTGCCAGCAGTTTGGTCAGCTATGGCTACACCTTC	CASSLVSYGYTF
TRBV20-1	TRBD2	few	TRBJ2-1	TGCAGTGCTAGAAGCGGGGGGGCCGTCAATGAGCAGTTCTTC	CSARSGGAVNEQFF
TRBV20-1	-	many	TRBJ1-1	TGCAGTGCTAGTAGTTCGGGGGGGCAAGGTGAAGCTTTCTTT	CSASSSGGQGEAFF
TRBV12-3/TRBV12-4	-	many	TRBJ2-1	TGTGCCAGTAGGAACGAGGCGACGACCTACAATGAGCAGTTCTTC	CASRNEATTYNEQFF
TRBV7-2	-	-	TRBJ2-1	TGTGCCAGCAGCCCCCATCTGGCGGGGTACAATGAGCAGTTCTTC	CASSPHLAGYNEQFF
TRBV7-9	TRBD2	-	TRBJ2-1	TGTGCCAGCAGCCCCGGGACTAGCGGGCCAAAGCAGTTCTTC	CASSPGTSGPKQFF
TRBV10-3	TRBD1	-	TRBJ2-7	TGTGCCATCGGGGACAGGGAGGGCGAATCTCCCTACGAGCAGTACTTC	CAIGDREGESPYEQYF
TRBV7-6	-	-	TRBJ2-2	TGTGCCAGCAGCCGGGACGGTCACACCGGGGAGCTGTTTTTT	CASSRDGHTGELFF
TRBV20-1	-	many	TRBJ1-2	TGCAGTGCTAGAGTCCAGGTCTATGGCTACACCTTC	CSARVQVYGYTF
TRBV15	-	few	TRBJ1-3	TGTGCCACCAGCAGAGCGACGAGGGCTAGGTCTGGAAACACCATATATTTT	CATSRATRARSGNTIYF
TRBV7-9	-	-	TRBJ2-3	TGTGCCAGCAGCTTACAATGGGCCCGCACAGATACGCAGTATTTT	CASSLQWARTDTQYF
TRBV6-5	-	many	TRBJ2-7	TGTGCCAGCAGCTCTCAACACGAGCAGTACTTC	CASSSQHEQYF